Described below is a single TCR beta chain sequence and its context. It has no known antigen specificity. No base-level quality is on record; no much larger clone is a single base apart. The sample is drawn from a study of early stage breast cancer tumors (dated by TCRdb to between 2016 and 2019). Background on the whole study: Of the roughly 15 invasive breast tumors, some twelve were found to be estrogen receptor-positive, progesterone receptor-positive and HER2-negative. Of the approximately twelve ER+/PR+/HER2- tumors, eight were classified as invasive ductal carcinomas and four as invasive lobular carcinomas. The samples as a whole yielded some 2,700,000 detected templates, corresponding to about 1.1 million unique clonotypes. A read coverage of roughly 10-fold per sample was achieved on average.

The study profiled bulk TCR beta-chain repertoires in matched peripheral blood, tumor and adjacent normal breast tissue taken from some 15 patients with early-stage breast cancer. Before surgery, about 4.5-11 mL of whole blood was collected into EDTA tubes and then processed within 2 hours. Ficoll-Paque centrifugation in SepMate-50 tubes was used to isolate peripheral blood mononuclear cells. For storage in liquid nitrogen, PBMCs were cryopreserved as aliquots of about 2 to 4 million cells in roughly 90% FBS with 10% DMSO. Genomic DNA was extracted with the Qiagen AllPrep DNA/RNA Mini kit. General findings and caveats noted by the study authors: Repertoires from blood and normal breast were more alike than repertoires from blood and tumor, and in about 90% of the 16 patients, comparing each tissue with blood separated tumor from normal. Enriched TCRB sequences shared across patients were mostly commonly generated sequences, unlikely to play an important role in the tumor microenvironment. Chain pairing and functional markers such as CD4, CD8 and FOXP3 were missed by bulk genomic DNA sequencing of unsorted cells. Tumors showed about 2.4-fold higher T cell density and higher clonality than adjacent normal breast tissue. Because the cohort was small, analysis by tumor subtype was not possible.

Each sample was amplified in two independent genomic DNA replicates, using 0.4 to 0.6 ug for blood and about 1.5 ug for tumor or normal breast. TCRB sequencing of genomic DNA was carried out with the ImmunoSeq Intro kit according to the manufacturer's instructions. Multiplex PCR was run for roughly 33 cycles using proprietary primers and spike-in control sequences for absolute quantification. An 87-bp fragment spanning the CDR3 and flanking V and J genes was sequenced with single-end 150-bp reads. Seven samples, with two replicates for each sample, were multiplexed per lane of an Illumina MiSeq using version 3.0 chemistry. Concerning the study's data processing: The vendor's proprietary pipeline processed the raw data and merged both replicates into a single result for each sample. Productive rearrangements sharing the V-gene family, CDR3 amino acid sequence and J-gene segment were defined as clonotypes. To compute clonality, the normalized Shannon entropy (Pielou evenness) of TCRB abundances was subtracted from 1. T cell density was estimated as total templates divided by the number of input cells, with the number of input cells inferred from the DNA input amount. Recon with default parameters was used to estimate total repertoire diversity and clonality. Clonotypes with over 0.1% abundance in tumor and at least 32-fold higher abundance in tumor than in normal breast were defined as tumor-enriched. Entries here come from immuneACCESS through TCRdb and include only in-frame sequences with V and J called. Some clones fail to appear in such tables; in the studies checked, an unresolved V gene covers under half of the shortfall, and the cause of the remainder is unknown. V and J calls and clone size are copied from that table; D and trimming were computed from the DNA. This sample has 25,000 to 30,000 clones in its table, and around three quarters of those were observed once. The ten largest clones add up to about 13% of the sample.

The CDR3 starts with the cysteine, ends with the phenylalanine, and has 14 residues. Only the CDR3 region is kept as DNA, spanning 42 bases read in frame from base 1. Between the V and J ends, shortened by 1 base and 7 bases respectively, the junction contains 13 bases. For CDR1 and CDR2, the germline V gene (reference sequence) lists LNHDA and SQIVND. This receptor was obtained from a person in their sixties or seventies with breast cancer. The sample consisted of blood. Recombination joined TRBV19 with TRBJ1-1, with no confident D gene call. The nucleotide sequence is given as TGTGCCAGTAGTATAGGGCAGGCTTTCGGTGAAGCTTTCTTT. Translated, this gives CASSIGQAFGEAFF.